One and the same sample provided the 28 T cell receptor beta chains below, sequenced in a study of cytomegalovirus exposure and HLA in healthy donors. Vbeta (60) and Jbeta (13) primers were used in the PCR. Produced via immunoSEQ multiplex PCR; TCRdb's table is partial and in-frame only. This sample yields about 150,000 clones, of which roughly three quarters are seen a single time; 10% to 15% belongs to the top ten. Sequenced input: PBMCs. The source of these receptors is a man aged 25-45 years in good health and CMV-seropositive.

For the CDR3, the DNA is TGTGCCAGCGGTCCGGGAGGCCTCACAGATACGCAGTATTTT. This translates into CASGPGGLTDTQYF. The gene calls are TRBV7-2 and TRBJ2-3, with 7 positions matching TRBD2. CDR1 and CDR2 (germline): SGHTA, FQGNSA. With V trimmed by 8 bases and J by 2 bases, 7 bases remained unmatched. The CDR3 covers 14 residues.

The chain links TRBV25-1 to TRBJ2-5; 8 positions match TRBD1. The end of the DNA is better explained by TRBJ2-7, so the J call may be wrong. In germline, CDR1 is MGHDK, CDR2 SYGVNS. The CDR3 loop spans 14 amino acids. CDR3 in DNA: TGTGCCAGCAGTAGGACAGGGACTCACTACGAGCAGTACTTC. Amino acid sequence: CASSRTGTHYEQYF.

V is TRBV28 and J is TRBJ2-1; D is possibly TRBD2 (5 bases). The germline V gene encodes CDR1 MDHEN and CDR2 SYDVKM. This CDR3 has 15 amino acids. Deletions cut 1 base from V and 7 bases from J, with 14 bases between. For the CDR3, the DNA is TGTGCCAGCAGTTTATACCGGGAAGGAAGAAATGAGCAGTTCTTC. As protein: CASSLYREGRNEQFF. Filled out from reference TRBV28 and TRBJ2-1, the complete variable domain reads DVKVTQSSRYLVKRTGEKVFLECVQDMDHENMFWYRQDPGLGLRLIYFSYDVKMKEKGDIPEGYSVSREKKERFSLILESASTNQTSMYLCASSLYREGRNEQFFGPGTRLTVL.

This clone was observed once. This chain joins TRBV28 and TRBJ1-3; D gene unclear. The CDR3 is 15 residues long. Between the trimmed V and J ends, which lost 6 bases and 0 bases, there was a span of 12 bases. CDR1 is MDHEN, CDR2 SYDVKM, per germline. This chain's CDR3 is CASRSPGGSGNTIYF. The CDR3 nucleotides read TGTGCCAGCAGGTCTCCGGGAGGCTCTGGAAACACCATATATTTT. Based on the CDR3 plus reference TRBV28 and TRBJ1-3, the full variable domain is DVKVTQSSRYLVKRTGEKVFLECVQDMDHENMFWYRQDPGLGLRLIYFSYDVKMKEKGDIPEGYSVSREKKERFSLILESASTNQTSMYLCASRSPGGSGNTIYFGEGSWLTVV.

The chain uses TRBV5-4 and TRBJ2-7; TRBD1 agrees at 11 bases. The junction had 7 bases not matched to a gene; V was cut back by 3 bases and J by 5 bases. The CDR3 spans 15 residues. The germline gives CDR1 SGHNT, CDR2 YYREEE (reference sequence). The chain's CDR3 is CASSSTGTGGHEQYF. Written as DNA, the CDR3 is TGTGCCAGCAGCTCAACCGGGACAGGGGGGCACGAGCAGTACTTC.

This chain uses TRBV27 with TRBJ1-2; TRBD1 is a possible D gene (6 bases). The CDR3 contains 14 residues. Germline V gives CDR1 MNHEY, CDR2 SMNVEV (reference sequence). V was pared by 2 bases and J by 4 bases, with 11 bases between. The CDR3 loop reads CASSLKGEGYGYTF. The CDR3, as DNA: TGTGCCAGCAGTTTAAAGGGGGAGGGCTATGGCTACACCTTC.

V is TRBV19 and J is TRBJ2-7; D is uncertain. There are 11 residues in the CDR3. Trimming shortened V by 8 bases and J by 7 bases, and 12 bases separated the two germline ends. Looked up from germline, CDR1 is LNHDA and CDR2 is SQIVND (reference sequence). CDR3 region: CASSSEVEQYF. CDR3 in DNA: TGTGCCAGTTCCTCCGAGGTAGAGCAGTACTTC.

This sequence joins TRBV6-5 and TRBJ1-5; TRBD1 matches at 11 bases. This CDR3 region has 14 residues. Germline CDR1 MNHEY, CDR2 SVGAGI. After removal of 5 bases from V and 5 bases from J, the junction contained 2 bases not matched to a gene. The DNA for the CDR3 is TGTGCCAGCAGTCGGACAGGGGGCTATCAGCCCCAGCATTTT. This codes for CASSRTGGYQPQHF.

CDR3: CASSRTNTGELFF. CDR3 nucleotides: TGTGCCAGCAGCCGCACTAACACCGGGGAGCTGTTTTTT. The gene calls are TRBV16 and TRBJ2-2; no clear D. Germline CDR1 KGHSY, CDR2 FQNENV. The CDR3 is 13 amino acids. The germline V and J ends were trimmed by 4 bases and 2 bases, with 5 bases remaining between them.

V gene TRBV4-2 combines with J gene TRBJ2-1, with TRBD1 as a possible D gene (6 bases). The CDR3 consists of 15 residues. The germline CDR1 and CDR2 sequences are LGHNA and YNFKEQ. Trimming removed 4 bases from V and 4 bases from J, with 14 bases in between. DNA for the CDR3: TGTGCCAGCAGCCCTAGCCGGGACACTTACAATGAGCAGTTCTTC. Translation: CASSPSRDTYNEQFF.

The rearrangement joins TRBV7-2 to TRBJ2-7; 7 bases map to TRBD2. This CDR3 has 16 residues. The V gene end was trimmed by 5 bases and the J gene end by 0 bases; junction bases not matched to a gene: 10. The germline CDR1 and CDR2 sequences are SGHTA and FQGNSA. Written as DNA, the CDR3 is TGTGCCAGCAGCCTCTGGGGGGGATTAAGCTCCTACGAGCAGTACTTC. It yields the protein CASSLWGGLSSYEQYF. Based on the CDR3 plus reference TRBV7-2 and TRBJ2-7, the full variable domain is GAGVSQSPSNKVTEKGKDVELRCDPISGHTALYWYRQSLGQGLEFLIYFQGNSAPDKSGLPSDRFSAERTGGSVSTLTIQRTQQEDSAVYLCASSLWGGLSSYEQYFGPGTRLTVT.

CDR3 residues: CASSIRWDPGGDEQFF. In DNA form, the CDR3 reads TGTGCCAGTAGTATCAGGTGGGATCCCGGGGGAGATGAGCAGTTCTTC. The V and J genes are TRBV19 and TRBJ2-1; a possible D gene is TRBD2 (6 bases). V was cut by 3 bases and J by 8 bases, with 20 bases left in between. This CDR3 is built from 16 residues. Germline-derived CDR1 and CDR2 are LNHDA and SQIVND (reference sequence).

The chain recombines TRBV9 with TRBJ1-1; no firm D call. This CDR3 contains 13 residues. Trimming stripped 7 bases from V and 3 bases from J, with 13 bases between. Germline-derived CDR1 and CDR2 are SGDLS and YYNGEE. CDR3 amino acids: CASAVGPYTEAFF. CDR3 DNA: TGTGCCAGCGCGGTCGGCCCGTACACTGAAGCTTTCTTT. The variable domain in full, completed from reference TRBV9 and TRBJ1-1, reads DSGVTQTPKHLITATGQRVTLRCSPRSGDLSVYWYQQSLDQGLQFLIQYYNGEERAKGNILERFSAQQFPDLHSELNLSSLELGDSALYFCASAVGPYTEAFFGQGTRLTVV.

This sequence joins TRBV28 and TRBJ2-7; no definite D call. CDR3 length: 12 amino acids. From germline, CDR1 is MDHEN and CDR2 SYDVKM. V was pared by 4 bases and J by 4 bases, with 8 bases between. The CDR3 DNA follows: TGTGCCAGCAGTTGGCAGGCATACGAGCAGTACTTC. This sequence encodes CASSWQAYEQYF.

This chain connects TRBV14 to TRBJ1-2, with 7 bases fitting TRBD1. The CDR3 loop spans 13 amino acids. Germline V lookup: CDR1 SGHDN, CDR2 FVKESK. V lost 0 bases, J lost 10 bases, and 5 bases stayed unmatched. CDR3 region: CASSQDRGISYTF. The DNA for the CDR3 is TGTGCCAGCAGCCAAGACAGGGGGATTTCCTACACCTTC.

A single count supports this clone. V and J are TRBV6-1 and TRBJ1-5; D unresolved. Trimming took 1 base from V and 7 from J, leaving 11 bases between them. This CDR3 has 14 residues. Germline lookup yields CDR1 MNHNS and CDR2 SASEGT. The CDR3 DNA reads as TGTGCCAGCAGTGAAGGGCAGACCGGGCAGCCCCAGCATTTT. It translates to CASSEGQTGQPQHF.

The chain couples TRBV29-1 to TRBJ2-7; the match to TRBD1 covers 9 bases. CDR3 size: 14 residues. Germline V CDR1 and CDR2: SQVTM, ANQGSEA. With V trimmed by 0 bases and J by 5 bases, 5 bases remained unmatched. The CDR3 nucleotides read TGCAGCGTTGAAGAGGGGACAGGGAAAGACGAGCAGTACTTC. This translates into CSVEEGTGKDEQYF.

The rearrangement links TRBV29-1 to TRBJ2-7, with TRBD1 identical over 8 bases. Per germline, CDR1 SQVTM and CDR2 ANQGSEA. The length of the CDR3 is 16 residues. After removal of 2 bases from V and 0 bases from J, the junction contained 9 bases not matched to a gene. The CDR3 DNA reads TGCAGCGTTGAAAAAGGTGAGACAGGGGACTCCTACGAGCAGTACTTC. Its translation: CSVEKGETGDSYEQYF.

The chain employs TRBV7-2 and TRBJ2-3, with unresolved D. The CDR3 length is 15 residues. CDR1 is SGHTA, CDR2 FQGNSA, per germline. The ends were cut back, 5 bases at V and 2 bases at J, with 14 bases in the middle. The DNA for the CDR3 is TGTGCCAGCAGCCCCCAAACTGACACCACAGATACGCAGTATTTT. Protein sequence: CASSPQTDTTDTQYF.

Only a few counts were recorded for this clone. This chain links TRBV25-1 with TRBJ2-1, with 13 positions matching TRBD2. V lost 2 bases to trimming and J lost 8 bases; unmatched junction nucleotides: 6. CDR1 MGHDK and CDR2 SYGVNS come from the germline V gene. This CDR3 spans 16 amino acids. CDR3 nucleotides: TGTGCCAGCAGTGAACGGACTAGCGGGAGTTTAGATGAGCAGTTCTTC. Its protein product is CASSERTSGSLDEQFF.

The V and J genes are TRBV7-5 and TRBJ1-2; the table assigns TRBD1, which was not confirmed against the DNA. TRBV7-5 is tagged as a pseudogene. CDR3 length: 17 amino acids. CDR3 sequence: CAQGYTRDRGTRYGYTF. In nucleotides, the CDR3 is TGTGCTCAGGGATACACCCGGGACAGGGGAACCCGCTATGGCTACACCTTC.

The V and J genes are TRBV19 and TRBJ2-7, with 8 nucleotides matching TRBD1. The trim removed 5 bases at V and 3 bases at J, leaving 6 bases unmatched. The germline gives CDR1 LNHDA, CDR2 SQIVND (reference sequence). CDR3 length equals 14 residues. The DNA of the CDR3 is TGTGCCAGTAGTTTCACAGGGGGGAACTACGAGCAGTACTTC. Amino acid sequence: CASSFTGGNYEQYF.

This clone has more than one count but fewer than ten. DNA of the CDR3: TGCGCCAGCAGCCAAGCTCTCCTTCGTACTGAAGCTTTCTTT. This gives the protein CASSQALLRTEAFF. The gene calls are TRBV4-1 and TRBJ1-1; no firm D call. Germline V gives CDR1 MGHRA, CDR2 YSYEKL. With 1 base removed from V and 5 bases from J, the gap between germline ends came to 11 bases. The CDR3 extends over 14 amino acids.

The CDR3 DNA reads as TGTGCCAGCAGCTCCGGATTAGAGATCCAGGGTGAAGCTTTCTTT. Its protein product is CASSSGLEIQGEAFF. This sequence joins TRBV7-2 and TRBJ1-1, with D perhaps matching TRBD1 (5 bases). Germline-derived CDR1 and CDR2 are SGHTA and FQGNSA. V was cut by 4 bases and J by 7 bases, with 19 bases left in between. The CDR3 length is 15 residues.

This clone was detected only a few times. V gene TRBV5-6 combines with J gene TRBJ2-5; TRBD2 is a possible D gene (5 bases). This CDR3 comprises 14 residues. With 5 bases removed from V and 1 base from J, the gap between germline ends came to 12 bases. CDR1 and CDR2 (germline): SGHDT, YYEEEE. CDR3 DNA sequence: TGTGCCAGCAGTCCGGTGACTATCCAAGAGACCCAGTACTTC. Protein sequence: CASSPVTIQETQYF.

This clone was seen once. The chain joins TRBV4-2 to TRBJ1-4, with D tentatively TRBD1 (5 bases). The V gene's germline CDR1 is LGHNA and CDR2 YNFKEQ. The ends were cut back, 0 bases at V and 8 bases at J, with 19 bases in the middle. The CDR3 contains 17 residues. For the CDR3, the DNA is TGTGCCAGCAGCCAAGAACTGGACGCGTCCGGGGGAGAAAAACTGTTTTTT. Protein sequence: CASSQELDASGGEKLFF.

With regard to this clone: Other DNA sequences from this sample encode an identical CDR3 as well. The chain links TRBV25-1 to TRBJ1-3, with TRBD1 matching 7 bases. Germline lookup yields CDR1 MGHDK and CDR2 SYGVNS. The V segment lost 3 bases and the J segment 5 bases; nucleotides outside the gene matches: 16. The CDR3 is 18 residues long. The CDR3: CASSDLRWTGDSRNTIYF. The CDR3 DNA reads TGTGCCAGCAGTGATCTACGGTGGACCGGGGACAGCAGAAACACCATATATTTT.

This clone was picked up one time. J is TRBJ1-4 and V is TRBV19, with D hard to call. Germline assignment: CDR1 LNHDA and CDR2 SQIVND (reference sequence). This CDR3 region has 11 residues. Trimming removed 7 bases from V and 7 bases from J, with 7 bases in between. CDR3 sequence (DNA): TGTGCCAGTATTGAGGGTGAAAAACTGTTTTTT. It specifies CASIEGEKLFF.